These 5 T cell receptor beta chains originate from one sample sequenced in a study of blood T cell repertoires in COVID-19. Sequenced by immunoSEQ multiplex PCR; TCRdb stores in-frame clones only, minus some. In the table there are some 290,000 clones, about 90% of which are singletons. The sample consisted of PBMCs or T cells enriched from blood (not recorded which). The receptors here all came from a woman between 25 and 40 years old who had recovered from COVID-19.

The CDR3 reads CASSWTSENTGELFF. The CDR3 DNA is TGTGCCAGCTCTTGGACTAGCGAGAACACCGGGGAGCTGTTTTTT. V is TRBV18 and J is TRBJ2-2; 9 bases map to TRBD2. The CDR3 spans 15 residues. V shed 6 bases, J shed 1 base, and the junction held 3 bases outside the gene matches. Germline lookup yields CDR1 KGHSH and CDR2 LQKENI.

The V gene is TRBV4-1, the J gene TRBJ1-6; D uncertain. The germline V gene encodes CDR1 MGHRA and CDR2 YSYEKL. Trimming removed 0 bases from V and 10 bases from J, with 16 bases in between. CDR3 size: 16 residues. The CDR3 protein is CASSQDHEGGTSPLHF. The CDR3 DNA reads as TGCGCCAGCAGCCAAGATCACGAGGGAGGAACATCACCCCTCCACTTT.

This clone was seen a single time. This sequence joins TRBV28 and TRBJ2-1; 10 bases are shared with TRBD2. V lost 8 bases and J lost 7; bases outside the gene matches: 11. This CDR3 has 15 amino acids. Germline loops: CDR1 MDHEN, CDR2 SYDVKM. CDR3 in amino acids: CASGDGLADRNEQFF. CDR3 nucleotide sequence: TGTGCCAGCGGAGATGGACTAGCGGATCGTAATGAGCAGTTCTTC.

The chain combines TRBV5-1 with TRBJ2-7, with TRBD1 matching over 9 bases. The V segment lost 4 bases and the J segment 0 bases; nucleotides outside the gene matches: 5. The CDR3 runs to 15 residues. CDR1 SGHRS and CDR2 YFSETQ come from the germline V gene. In DNA, the CDR3 is TGCGCCAGCAGCACACAGGGGGCGAGCTCCTACGAGCAGTACTTC. It specifies CASSTQGASSYEQYF.

The chain couples TRBV19 to TRBJ2-7, with 10 positions matching TRBD2. This CDR3 is built from 16 residues. V was pared by 4 bases and J by 3 bases, with 9 bases of the junction left unmatched. CDR1 and CDR2 (germline): LNHDA, SQIVND (reference sequence). DNA for the CDR3: TGTGCCAGTAGTACGGTAGCGGGAGGAATGCGCTACGAGCAGTACTTC. Translated, it gives CASSTVAGGMRYEQYF. Looking up the rest from reference TRBV19 and TRBJ2-7 gives the full variable domain: DGGITQSPKYLFRKEGQNVTLSCEQNLNHDAMYWYRQDPGQGLRLIYYSQIVNDFQKGDIAEGYSVSREKKESFPLTVTSAQKNPTAFYLCASSTVAGGMRYEQYFGPGTRLTVT.